What follows are 29 T cell receptor beta chains derived from one specimen sequenced in a study of T-cell reconstitution after alpha-beta-depleted transplantation in children. Researchers prepared the TCRbeta library using unique molecular identifiers, the study reports. TCRdb analysed the PCR reads with MiXCR anew, one entry per CDR3 protein. The sample has 500,000 to 750,000 distinct CDR3 sequences, under 15% seen once. Source: PBMCs, mostly from graft donor cells, taken 360 days after TCRalphabeta/CD19-depleted stem cell transplant. The receptors shown here come from a male patient between 10 and 17 years old who had a stem cell transplant for acute myeloid leukemia, so the T cells may come from the graft donor.

V gene TRBV7-2 combines with J gene TRBJ2-4; TRBD2 agrees at 9 bases. The CDR3 has 17 amino acids. Trimming cost V 4 bases and J 7 bases; bases outside gene matches: 14. Germline V gives CDR1 SGHTA, CDR2 FQGNSA. For the CDR3, the DNA is TGTGCCAGCAGCTCACTTTTGGGACTAGCCGGTCGGAACATTCAGTACTTC. Protein: CASSSLLGLAGRNIQYF.

The table lists this clonotype with a few counts. J is TRBJ2-7 and V is TRBV3-1; D gene unclear. The CDR3 has 12 residues. Germline values: CDR1 LGHDT, CDR2 YNNKEL (reference sequence). Trimming removed 2 bases from V and 3 bases from J, with 5 bases in between. CDR3 protein: CASSQTNYEQYF. CDR3 in DNA: TGTGCCAGCAGCCAAACGAACTACGAGCAGTACTTC.

The chain is built from TRBV11-2 and TRBJ2-7; 9 nucleotides match TRBD2. The CDR3 has 18 residues. CDR1 SGHAT and CDR2 FQNNGV come from the germline V gene. Trimming removed 1 base from V and 3 bases from J; junction bases left unmatched: 13. The CDR3 DNA is TGTGCCAGCAGCTTAGTTACTATTAGCGGGAGCTGGGTCTACGAGCAGTACTTC. Translation gives CASSLVTISGSWVYEQYF. Supplemented by reference TRBV11-2 and TRBJ2-7, the full variable domain reads EAGVAQSPRYKIIEKRQSVAFWCNPISGHATLYWYQQILGQGPKLLIQFQNNGVVDDSQLPKDRFSAERLKGVDSTLKIQPAKLEDSAVYLCASSLVTISGSWVYEQYFGPGTRLTVT.

The chain recombines TRBV7-2 with TRBJ2-1; TRBD2 is a possible D gene (6 bases). CDR3 length equals 16 residues. In germline, CDR1 is SGHTA, CDR2 FQGNSA. Trimming removed 3 bases at V and 2 bases at J, with 14 bases between. CDR3 DNA: TGTGCCAGCAGCTTGGTGAGCGGAGGGGCCTACAATGAGCAGTTCTTC. Protein: CASSLVSGGAYNEQFF.

V gene TRBV12-3 or TRBV12-4 combines with J gene TRBJ2-1; D is unclear. V dropped 1 base and J dropped 5 bases, with 24 bases sitting between them. The CDR3 spans 19 residues. This CDR3 is CASSLDVWPTRPIDNEQFF. The CDR3 nucleotides read TGTGCCAGCAGTTTAGACGTTTGGCCTACCAGACCCATAGACAATGAGCAGTTCTTC.

Ten or more counts support this clonotype. The genes are TRBV6-2 or TRBV6-3 and TRBJ2-3, with a tentative D call TRBD2 (5 bases). The CDR3 runs to 14 residues. V was shortened by 8 bases and J by 4 bases, with 16 bases between the two germline ends. Germline V lookup: CDR1 MNHEY, CDR2 SVGEGT. The CDR3 reads CASHRGSSSDTQYF. For the CDR3, the DNA is TGTGCCAGCCATAGAGGGTCGTCCTCAGATACGCAGTATTTT.

This clonotype was observed a handful of times. The rearrangement joins TRBV29-1 to TRBJ2-7; tentatively, D is TRBD2 (5 bases). The ends were cut back, 3 bases at V and 3 bases at J, with 9 bases in the middle. This CDR3 spans 12 amino acids. The germline V gene encodes CDR1 SQVTM and CDR2 ANQGSEA. CDR3 sequence: CSVDSSGYEQYF. The CDR3, as DNA: TGCAGCGTTGACTCGAGCGGCTACGAGCAGTACTTC.

This clonotype was observed many times. The genes are TRBV29-1 and TRBJ2-7; D is unclear. The V end was cut by 0 bases, the J end by 0 bases, with 12 bases between. Germline assignment: CDR1 SQVTM and CDR2 ANQGSEA. The CDR3 runs to 15 residues. The CDR3 region has the DNA TGCAGCGTTGAAGATTGGGCCCATAGCTCCTACGAGCAGTACTTC. Translated: CSVEDWAHSSYEQYF.

This clonotype was counted between two and nine times. The rearrangement links TRBV20-1 to TRBJ2-1, with 7 bases fitting TRBD2. This CDR3 spans 16 amino acids. V was clipped by 3 bases and J by 1 base; unmatched bases: 9. Germline V gene data show CDR1 as DFQATT and CDR2 as SNEGSKA (reference sequence). CDR3 protein: CSASGPSGLSYNEQFF. In DNA form, the CDR3 reads TGCAGTGCTAGCGGACCTAGCGGACTTTCCTACAATGAGCAGTTCTTC.

In this sample, this clonotype turned up a few times. The chain uses TRBV18 and TRBJ2-3; the D is unclear. The germline V gene encodes CDR1 KGHSH and CDR2 LQKENI. The CDR3 has 15 residues. Trimming cost V 3 bases and J 5 bases, with 15 bases left between them. This CDR3 reads CASSPDPYPGDTQYF. DNA of the CDR3: TGTGCCAGCTCACCTGACCCCTATCCGGGAGATACGCAGTATTTT.

The sample holds many counts of this clonotype. The chain is built from TRBV29-1 and TRBJ2-5; possibly TRBD1 or TRBD2 for D (6 bases each). V lost 4 bases and J lost 4, with 13 bases in between. CDR1 and CDR2 from the germline V gene are SQVTM and ANQGSEA. This CDR3 spans 13 amino acids. The CDR3 sequence: CSVVGGRGETQYF. In DNA, the CDR3 is TGCAGCGTTGTGGGGGGCAGAGGAGAGACCCAGTACTTC.

The table lists this clonotype with many counts. The chain combines TRBV7-3 with TRBJ2-3; tentative D call: TRBD2 (6 bases). CDR1 SGHTA and CDR2 FQGTGA come from the germline V gene. There are 17 residues in the CDR3. Trimming removed 2 bases at V and 2 bases at J, with 17 bases between. The CDR3 sequence is CASSLLPSGLLTDTQYF. The CDR3 DNA is TGTGCCAGCAGCTTACTTCCATCGGGACTCCTCACAGATACGCAGTATTTT.

The chain recombines TRBV4-2 with TRBJ2-7; D gene ambiguous. Trimming stripped 1 base from V and 3 bases from J, with 10 bases between. Germline assignment: CDR1 LGHNA and CDR2 YNFKEQ. This CDR3 is 14 amino acids long. The CDR3 sequence: CASSQGTVIYEQYF. CDR3 sequence (DNA): TGTGCCAGCAGCCAAGGGACCGTCATCTACGAGCAGTACTTC.

This clonotype occurred many times. J is TRBJ2-4 and V is TRBV12-3 or TRBV12-4; no firm D call. Trimming cost V 6 bases and J 15 bases, with 12 bases left between them. The CDR3 is 10 residues long. CDR3 DNA: TGTGCCAGCAGGCAGAATCGCTCGTACTTC. It encodes CASRQNRSYF.

This clonotype is a singleton in its sample. This chain uses TRBV6-5 with TRBJ1-6; 7 bases agree with TRBD1. Germline V gene data show CDR1 as MNHEY and CDR2 as SVGAGI. After removal of 2 bases from V and 4 bases from J, the junction contained 11 bases not matched to a gene. This CDR3 spans 18 amino acids. The CDR3 DNA is TGTGCCAGCAGTTACAGGCCGAGGGGGCTACGGTATAATTCACCCCTCCACTTT. This codes for CASSYRPRGLRYNSPLHF.

This clonotype was found many times. This rearrangement joins TRBV5-1 to TRBJ1-2, with 11 bases lining up with TRBD1. This CDR3 is 16 amino acids long. The germline CDR1 and CDR2 sequences are SGHRS and YFSETQ. V shed 2 bases, J shed 8 bases, and the junction held 11 bases outside the gene matches. This CDR3 is CASSLRAGQGDAGYTF. CDR3 nucleotides: TGCGCCAGCAGCTTACGCGCGGGACAGGGGGACGCGGGCTACACCTTC.

This clonotype was seen a handful of times. V gene TRBV7-2 combines with J gene TRBJ1-1; D is undetermined. Germline loops: CDR1 SGHTA, CDR2 FQGNSA. The CDR3 totals 16 residues. V lost 1 base and J 3 bases, leaving 15 bases between the germline ends. The CDR3 nucleotides are TGTGCCAGCAGCTTAGTTGCTCGACTTGGGGACACTGAAGCTTTCTTT. As protein: CASSLVARLGDTEAFF.

There are a few counts of this clonotype. The chain employs TRBV20-1 and TRBJ2-7; 10 nucleotides align to TRBD1. Germline CDR1 DFQATT, CDR2 SNEGSKA (reference sequence). This CDR3 region has 15 residues. V dropped 3 bases and J dropped 7; count of bases not matched to a gene: 12. CDR3 DNA: TGCAGTGCTAGCATTGGGTCCGGGACAGGGGATGAGCAGTACTTC. It translates to CSASIGSGTGDEQYF.

This clonotype occurred many times. The chain has TRBV24-1 and TRBJ2-3, with D perhaps matching TRBD2 (6 bases). CDR1 is KGHDR, CDR2 SFDVKD, per germline. Trimming pared 2 bases from V and 3 bases from J, leaving 14 bases between. This CDR3 has 16 amino acids. In nucleotides, the CDR3 is TGTGCCACCAGTGATTACCGCGGGACGGGGACAGATACGCAGTATTTT. Translating gives CATSDYRGTGTDTQYF.

V gene TRBV9 combines with J gene TRBJ2-7; tentatively, D is TRBD1 or TRBD2 (5 bases each). V was pared by 0 bases and J by 2 bases, with 12 bases between. Germline CDR1 is SGDLS and CDR2 is YYNGEE. The CDR3 has 15 amino acids. CDR3 in DNA: TGTGCCAGCAGCGTAGATTCAGGGACGACCTACGAGCAGTACTTC. Translation: CASSVDSGTTYEQYF. Full variable domain (outside the CDR3, taken from reference TRBV9 and TRBJ2-7): DSGVTQTPKHLITATGQRVTLRCSPRSGDLSVYWYQQSLDQGLQFLIQYYNGEERAKGNILERFSAQQFPDLHSELNLSSLELGDSALYFCASSVDSGTTYEQYFGPGTRLTVT.

This clonotype was seen only a few times. This chain uses TRBV5-1 with TRBJ2-1, with 10 bases identical to TRBD2. Germline CDR1 is SGHRS and CDR2 is YFSETQ. The CDR3 length is 17 residues. V was pared by 0 bases and J by 7 bases, with 10 bases of the junction left unmatched. In DNA form, the CDR3 reads TGCGCCAGCAGCTTGGGGGGGCTAGCGGGAGTCACGAATGAGCAGTTCTTC. It codes for CASSLGGLAGVTNEQFF. The full variable domain, rest sourced from reference TRBV5-1 and TRBJ2-1, is KAGVTQTPRYLIKTRGQQVTLSCSPISGHRSVSWYQQTPGQGLQFLFEYFSETQRNKGNFPGRFSGRQFSNSRSEMNVSTLELGDSALYLCASSLGGLAGVTNEQFFGPGTRLTVL.

This clonotype was seen at least ten times. One end of the junction does not line up with germline, which may come from a read error. This rearrangement joins TRBV7-9 to TRBJ2-7; D may be TRBD1 or TRBD2 (6 bases each). Germline-derived CDR1 and CDR2 are SEHNR and FQNEAQ (reference sequence). This CDR3 comprises 15 residues. CDR3 sequence (DNA): TGTGCCAGCAGTTTAGGGGGGACGCCCTCCTACGAGCAGTACTTC. Its protein product is CASSLGGTPSYEQYF.

This clonotype was seen repeatedly, ten times or more. This chain joins TRBV6-6 and TRBJ1-2, with 8 nucleotides matching TRBD1. Per germline, CDR1 MNHNY and CDR2 SVGAGI (reference sequence). This CDR3 spans 12 amino acids. Losses at the gene ends were 7 bases for V and 6 bases for J; bases not matched to a gene: 4. The CDR3 nucleotides are TGTGCCAGCACCCGACAGGGGAATGGCTACACCTTC. Residues: CASTRQGNGYTF.

This clonotype showed up just a few times. The chain is built from TRBV29-1 and TRBJ2-7; no clear D. This CDR3 has 13 amino acids. Germline V gene lookup returns CDR1 SQVTM and CDR2 ANQGSEA. V lost 7 bases and J 4 bases, leaving 17 bases between the germline ends. The CDR3 loop is CSARTFLGYEQYF. The DNA for the CDR3 is TGCAGCGCCCGAACTTTCCTGGGGTACGAGCAGTACTTC.

This clonotype showed up many times. This chain connects TRBV18 to TRBJ2-1, with a weak D call TRBD2 (5 bases). This CDR3 is 13 amino acids long. V was trimmed by 6 bases and J by 5 bases, leaving 11 bases between them. Germline V gives CDR1 KGHSH, CDR2 LQKENI. CDR3 sequence reads: CASSRTGNNEQFF. Here the CDR3 DNA reads TGTGCCAGCTCTAGGACTGGGAACAATGAGCAGTTCTTC. Together with reference TRBV18 and TRBJ2-1, the CDR3 gives the full variable domain: NAGVMQNPRHLVRRRGQEARLRCSPMKGHSHVYWYRQLPEEGLKFMVYLQKENIIDESGMPKERFSAEFPKEGPSILRIQQVVRGDSAAYFCASSRTGNNEQFFGPGTRLTVL.

There are a few counts of this clonotype. This chain joins TRBV20-1 and TRBJ1-5; a possible D gene is TRBD1 (5 bases). The V gene's germline CDR1 is DFQATT and CDR2 SNEGSKA (reference sequence). Trimming shortened V by 6 bases and J by 0 bases, and 18 bases separated the two germline ends. The CDR3 sequence is 16 residues long. The CDR3: CSAATYRSYSNQPQHF. The CDR3 nucleotides are TGCAGTGCCGCAACTTACAGGTCCTATAGCAATCAGCCCCAGCATTTT.

A few counts support this clonotype. This chain links TRBV7-3 with TRBJ2-5; D possibly corresponds to TRBD2 (6 bases). CDR1 SGHTA and CDR2 FQGTGA come from the germline V gene. V shed 3 bases and J shed 9 bases, with 14 bases lying between them. The CDR3 length is 13 residues. In nucleotides, the CDR3 is TGTGCCAGCAGCTTCGGGACTCTCCAGGCCCAGTACTTC. Protein sequence: CASSFGTLQAQYF.

In its sample, this clonotype was seen a few times. This chain links TRBV6-2 or TRBV6-3 with TRBJ2-1, with D uncertain. Looked up from germline, CDR1 is MNHEY and CDR2 is SVGEGT. The CDR3 spans 14 residues. V lost 2 bases and J lost 7, with 12 bases in between. CDR3 DNA sequence: TGTGCCAGCAGTTACCCGGTAGCCTGGAATGAGCAGTTCTTC. Translating it yields CASSYPVAWNEQFF.

The J gene is TRBJ2-3, the V gene TRBV28; D is perhaps TRBD1 (6 bases). V was pared by 2 bases and J by 11 bases, with 14 bases between. This CDR3 has 13 residues. Germline values: CDR1 MDHEN, CDR2 SYDVKM. The CDR3 coding sequence is TGTGCCAGCAGTTTAGCCGGGCCCAGGGGGCAGTATTTT. It translates to CASSLAGPRGQYF.